This T cell receptor (beta chain) emerged from a study of beta chain features in type 1 diabetes. As every portion of the isolated RNA was reverse transcribed, the sequencing read expressed TCRB transcripts. Profiled with immunoSEQ multiplex PCR; TCRdb holds only in-frame clones, not every one. The sample gives approximately 84,000 clones, around a third of which show up once; over 0.4% is in the top ten. Germline CDR1 is SGDLS and CDR2 is YYNGEE. The CDR3 is made up of 15 amino acids. Losses at the gene ends were 1 base for V and 11 bases for J; bases not matched to a gene: 12. V usage is TRBV9 and J usage is TRBJ2-1; 7 bases are a match to TRBD2. The source is a young woman in good health. What was sequenced was stem cell memory CD4+ T cells from blood. In nucleotides, the CDR3 is TGTGCCAGCAGCGTAAGGGAGGGAGGAGAGGGCCAGCAGTTCTTC. Residues: CASSVREGGEGQQFF.